This T cell receptor beta chain was observed in a study of T cells in Graves' hyperthyroidism and ophthalmopathy. Exclusion followed for patients with uncontrolled infection, other autoimmune disease, pregnancy or lactation. Findings of the study overall: Most thyroid-expanded clonotypes above 0.001 were also found in blood.

The germline CDR1 and CDR2 sequences are SGHAT and FQDESV (reference sequence). The CDR3 covers 14 residues. After removal of 5 bases from V and 3 bases from J, the junction contained 5 bases not matched to a gene. A note on this clonotype: Its antigen is undetermined.

RNA transcripts served as the template for amplifying TCR beta CDR3 regions. The study used the HTBI primer set for a first-round RT-PCR of the TCR CDR3. TCRdb itself ran the multiplex PCR reads through MiXCR, one entry per CDR3 protein. The table lists roughly 350,000 distinct CDR3 sequences, roughly 15% of them singletons, with around a fifth in the top ten. The clonotype comes from a woman younger than 45 with Graves' ophthalmopathy. The chain employs TRBV11-1 and TRBJ2-7; TRBD1 agrees at 9 bases. Sequenced sample: blood. DNA of the CDR3: TGTGCCAGCAGCAAGAGACAGGGGGGCTACGAGCAGTACTTC. Amino acid sequence: CASSKRQGGYEQYF.